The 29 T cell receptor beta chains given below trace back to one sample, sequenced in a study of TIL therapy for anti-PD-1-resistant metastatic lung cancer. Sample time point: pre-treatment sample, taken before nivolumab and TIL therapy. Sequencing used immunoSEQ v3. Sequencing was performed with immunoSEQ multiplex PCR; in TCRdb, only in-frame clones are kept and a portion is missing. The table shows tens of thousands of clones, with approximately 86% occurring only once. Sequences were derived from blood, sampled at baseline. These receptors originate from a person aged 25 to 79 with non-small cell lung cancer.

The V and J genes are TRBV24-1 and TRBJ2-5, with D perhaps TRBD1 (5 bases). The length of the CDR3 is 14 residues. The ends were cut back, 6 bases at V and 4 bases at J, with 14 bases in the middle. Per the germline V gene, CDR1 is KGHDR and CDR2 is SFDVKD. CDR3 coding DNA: TGTGCCACCAGTTTATGGACACGCTTAGAGACCCAGTACTTC. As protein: CATSLWTRLETQYF.

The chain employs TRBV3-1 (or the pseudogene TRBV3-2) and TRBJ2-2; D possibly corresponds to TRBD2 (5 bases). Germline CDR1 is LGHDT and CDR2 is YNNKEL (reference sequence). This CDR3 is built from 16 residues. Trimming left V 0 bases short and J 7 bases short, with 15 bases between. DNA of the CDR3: TGTGCCAGCAGCCAAGATTGGACTCCCATGGGCGGGGAGCTGTTTTTT. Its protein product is CASSQDWTPMGGELFF.

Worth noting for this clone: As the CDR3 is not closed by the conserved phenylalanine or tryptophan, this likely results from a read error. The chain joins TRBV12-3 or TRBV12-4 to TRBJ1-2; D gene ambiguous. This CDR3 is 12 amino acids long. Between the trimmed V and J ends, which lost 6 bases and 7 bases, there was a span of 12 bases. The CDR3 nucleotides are TGTGCCAGCAGGGGTGAACTTGGTGGCTACACCCTC. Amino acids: CASRGELGGYTL.

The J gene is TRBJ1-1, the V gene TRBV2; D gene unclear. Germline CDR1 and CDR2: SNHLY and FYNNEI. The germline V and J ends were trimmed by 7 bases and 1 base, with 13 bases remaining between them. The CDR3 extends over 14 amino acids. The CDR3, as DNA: TGTGCCAGCACCCCGCCCCCCGCGAACACTGAAGCTTTCTTT. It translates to CASTPPPANTEAFF.

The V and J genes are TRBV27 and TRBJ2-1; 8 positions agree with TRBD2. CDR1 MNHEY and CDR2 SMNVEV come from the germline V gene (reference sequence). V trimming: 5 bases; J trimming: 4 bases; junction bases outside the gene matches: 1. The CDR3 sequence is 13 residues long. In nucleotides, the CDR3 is TGTGCCAGCAGTCGGGGGGGGTACAATGAGCAGTTCTTC. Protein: CASSRGGYNEQFF.

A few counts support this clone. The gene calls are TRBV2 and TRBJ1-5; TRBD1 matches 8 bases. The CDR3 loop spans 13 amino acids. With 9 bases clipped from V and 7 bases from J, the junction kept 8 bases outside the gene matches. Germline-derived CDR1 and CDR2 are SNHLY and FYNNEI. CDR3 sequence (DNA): TGTGCCAGTGGAAAGGCAGGGGGCCAGCCCCAGCATTTT. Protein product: CASGKAGGQPQHF.

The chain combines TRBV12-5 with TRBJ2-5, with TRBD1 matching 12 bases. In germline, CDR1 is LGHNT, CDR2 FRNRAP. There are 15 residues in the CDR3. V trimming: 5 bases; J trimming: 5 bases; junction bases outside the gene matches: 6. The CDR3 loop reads CASGGGQGAWETQYF. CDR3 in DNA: TGTGCTAGTGGTGGGGGACAGGGGGCGTGGGAGACCCAGTACTTC.

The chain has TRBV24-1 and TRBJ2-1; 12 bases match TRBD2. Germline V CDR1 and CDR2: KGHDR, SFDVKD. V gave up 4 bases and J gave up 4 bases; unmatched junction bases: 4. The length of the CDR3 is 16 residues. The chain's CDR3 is CATSDGTSGHYNEQFF. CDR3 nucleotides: TGTGCCACCAGTGACGGGACTAGCGGGCATTACAATGAGCAGTTCTTC.

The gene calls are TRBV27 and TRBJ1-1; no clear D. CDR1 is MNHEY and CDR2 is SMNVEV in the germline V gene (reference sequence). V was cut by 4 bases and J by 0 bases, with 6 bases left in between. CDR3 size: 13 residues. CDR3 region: CASSYGVNTEAFF. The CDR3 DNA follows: TGTGCCAGCAGTTACGGGGTGAACACTGAAGCTTTCTTT.

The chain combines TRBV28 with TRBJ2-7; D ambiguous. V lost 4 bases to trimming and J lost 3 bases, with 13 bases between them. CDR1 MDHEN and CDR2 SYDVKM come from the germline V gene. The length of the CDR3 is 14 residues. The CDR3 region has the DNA TGTGCCAGCAGTTCCCCGTCCCTAAACTACGAGCAGTACTTC. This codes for CASSSPSLNYEQYF.

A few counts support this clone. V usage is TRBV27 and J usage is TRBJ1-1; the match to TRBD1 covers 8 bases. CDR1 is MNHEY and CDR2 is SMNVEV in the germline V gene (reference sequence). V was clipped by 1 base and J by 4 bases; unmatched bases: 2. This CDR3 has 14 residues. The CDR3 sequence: CASSLLQGVTEAFF. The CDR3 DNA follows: TGTGCCAGCAGTTTATTACAGGGGGTCACTGAAGCTTTCTTT.

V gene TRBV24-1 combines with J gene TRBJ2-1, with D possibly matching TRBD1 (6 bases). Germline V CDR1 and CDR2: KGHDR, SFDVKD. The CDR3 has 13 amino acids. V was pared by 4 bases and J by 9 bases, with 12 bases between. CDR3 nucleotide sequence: TGTGCCACCAGTGAGGGCTTCAGGGGTGAGCAGTTCTTC. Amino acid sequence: CATSEGFRGEQFF.

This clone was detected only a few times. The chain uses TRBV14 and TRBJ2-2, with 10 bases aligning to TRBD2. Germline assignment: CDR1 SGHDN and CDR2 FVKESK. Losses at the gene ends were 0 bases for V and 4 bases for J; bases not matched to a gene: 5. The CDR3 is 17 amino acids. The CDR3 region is CASSQDGLAGATGELFF. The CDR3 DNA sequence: TGTGCCAGCAGCCAAGATGGGCTAGCGGGGGCCACCGGGGAGCTGTTTTTT. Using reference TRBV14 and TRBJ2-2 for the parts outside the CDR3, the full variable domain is EAGVTQFPSHSVIEKGQTVTLRCDPISGHDNLYWYRRVMGKEIKFLLHFVKESKQDESGMPNNRFLAERTGGTYSTLKVQPAELEDSGVYFCASSQDGLAGATGELFFGEGSRLTVL.

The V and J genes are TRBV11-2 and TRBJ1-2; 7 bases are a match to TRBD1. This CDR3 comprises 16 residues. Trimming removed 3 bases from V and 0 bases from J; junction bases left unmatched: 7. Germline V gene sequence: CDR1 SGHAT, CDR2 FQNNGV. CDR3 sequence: CASSLTPRGSNYGYTF. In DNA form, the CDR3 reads TGTGCCAGCAGCTTGACCCCCAGGGGGTCTAACTATGGCTACACCTTC. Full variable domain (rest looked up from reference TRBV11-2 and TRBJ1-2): EAGVAQSPRYKIIEKRQSVAFWCNPISGHATLYWYQQILGQGPKLLIQFQNNGVVDDSQLPKDRFSAERLKGVDSTLKIQPAKLEDSAVYLCASSLTPRGSNYGYTFGSGTRLTVV.

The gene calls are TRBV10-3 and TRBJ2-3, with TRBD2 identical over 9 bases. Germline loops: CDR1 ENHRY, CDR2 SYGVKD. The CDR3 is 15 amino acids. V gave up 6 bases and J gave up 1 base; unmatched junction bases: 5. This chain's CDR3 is CAISQREAGTDTQYF. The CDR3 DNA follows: TGTGCCATCAGCCAGCGGGAGGCCGGCACAGATACGCAGTATTTT.

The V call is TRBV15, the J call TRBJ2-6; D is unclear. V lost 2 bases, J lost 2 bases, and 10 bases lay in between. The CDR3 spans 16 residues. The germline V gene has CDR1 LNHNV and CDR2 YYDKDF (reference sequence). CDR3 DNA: TGTGCCACCAGCAGACCCGCCCTTACTGGGGCCAACGTCCTGACTTTC. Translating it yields CATSRPALTGANVLTF.

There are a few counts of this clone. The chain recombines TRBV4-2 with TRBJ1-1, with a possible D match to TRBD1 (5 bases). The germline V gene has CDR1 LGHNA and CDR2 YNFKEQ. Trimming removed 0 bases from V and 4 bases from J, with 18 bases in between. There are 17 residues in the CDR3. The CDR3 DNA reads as TGTGCCAGCAGCCAAGATTGGGACCGTGGGGCTCGCACTGAAGCTTTCTTT. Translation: CASSQDWDRGARTEAFF.

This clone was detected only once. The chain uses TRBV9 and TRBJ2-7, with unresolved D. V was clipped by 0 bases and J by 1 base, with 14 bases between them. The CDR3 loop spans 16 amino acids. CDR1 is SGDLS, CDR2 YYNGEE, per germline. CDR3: CASSVAPRVESYEQYF. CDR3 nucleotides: TGTGCCAGCAGCGTAGCTCCCCGGGTCGAGTCCTACGAGCAGTACTTC.

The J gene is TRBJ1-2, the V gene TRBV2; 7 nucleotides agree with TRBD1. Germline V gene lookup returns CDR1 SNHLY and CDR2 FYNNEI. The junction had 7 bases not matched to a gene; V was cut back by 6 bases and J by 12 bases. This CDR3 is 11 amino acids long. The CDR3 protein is CASRRQGGDTF. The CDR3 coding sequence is TGTGCCAGCAGACGACAGGGCGGAGACACCTTC.

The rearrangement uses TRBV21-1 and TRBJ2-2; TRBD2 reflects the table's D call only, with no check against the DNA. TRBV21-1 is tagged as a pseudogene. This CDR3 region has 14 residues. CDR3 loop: CASSSKRHTGELFF. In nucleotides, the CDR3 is TGTGCCAGCAGCAGCAAGCGCCACACTGGGGAGCTGTTTTTT.

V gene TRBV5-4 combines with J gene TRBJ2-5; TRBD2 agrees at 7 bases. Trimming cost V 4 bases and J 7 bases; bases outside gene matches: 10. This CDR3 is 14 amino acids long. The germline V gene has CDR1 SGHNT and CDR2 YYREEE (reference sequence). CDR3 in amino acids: CASSATSVGGTQYF. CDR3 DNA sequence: TGTGCCAGCAGCGCCACTAGCGTGGGGGGGACCCAGTACTTC.

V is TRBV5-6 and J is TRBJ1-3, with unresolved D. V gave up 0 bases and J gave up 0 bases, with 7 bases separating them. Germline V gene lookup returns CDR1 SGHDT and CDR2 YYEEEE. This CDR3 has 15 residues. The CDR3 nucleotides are TGTGCCAGCAGCTTGGTTGGTGTCTCTGGAAACACCATATATTTT. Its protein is CASSLVGVSGNTIYF.

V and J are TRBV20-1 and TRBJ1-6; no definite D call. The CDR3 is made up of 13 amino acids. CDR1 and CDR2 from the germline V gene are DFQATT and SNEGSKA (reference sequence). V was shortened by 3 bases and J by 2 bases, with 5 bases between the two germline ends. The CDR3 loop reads CSASETYNSPLHF. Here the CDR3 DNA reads TGCAGTGCTAGTGAGACCTATAATTCACCCCTCCACTTT.

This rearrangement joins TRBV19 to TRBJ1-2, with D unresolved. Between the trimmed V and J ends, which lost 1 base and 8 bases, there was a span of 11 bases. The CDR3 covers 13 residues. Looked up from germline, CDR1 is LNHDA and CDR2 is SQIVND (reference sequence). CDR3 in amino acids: CASSIGRIQGYTF. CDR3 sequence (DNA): TGTGCCAGTAGTATAGGTCGGATTCAAGGCTACACCTTC.

The CDR3 is CASSPPGDNQPQHF. Here the CDR3 DNA reads TGTGCCAGCAGCCCACCAGGGGACAATCAGCCCCAGCATTTT. The rearrangement links TRBV7-9 to TRBJ1-5; perhaps TRBD1 as D (6 bases). The germline V gene encodes CDR1 SEHNR and CDR2 FQNEAQ (reference sequence). This CDR3 has 14 residues. Trimming removed 5 bases from V and 3 bases from J, with 11 bases in between.

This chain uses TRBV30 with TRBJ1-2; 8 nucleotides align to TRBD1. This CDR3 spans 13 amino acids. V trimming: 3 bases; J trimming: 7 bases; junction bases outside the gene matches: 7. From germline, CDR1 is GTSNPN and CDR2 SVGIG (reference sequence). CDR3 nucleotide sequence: TGTGCCTGGAGCGCCGACAGGGGTGGTGGCTACACCTTC. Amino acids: CAWSADRGGGYTF.

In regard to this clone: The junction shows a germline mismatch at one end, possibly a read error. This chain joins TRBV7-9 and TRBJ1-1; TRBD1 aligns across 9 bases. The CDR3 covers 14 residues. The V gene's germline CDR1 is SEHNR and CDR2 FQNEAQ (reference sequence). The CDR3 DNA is TGTGCCAGCTATAGGGCCGACAGGGGGGTCAACGCGGCTTTT. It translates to CASYRADRGVNAAF.

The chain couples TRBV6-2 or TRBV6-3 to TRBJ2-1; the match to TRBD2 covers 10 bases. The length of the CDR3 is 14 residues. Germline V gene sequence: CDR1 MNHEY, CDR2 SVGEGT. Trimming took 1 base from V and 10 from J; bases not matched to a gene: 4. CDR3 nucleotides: TGTGCCAGCAGTTACTTAAGCGGGAGGGTCGAGCAGTTCTTC. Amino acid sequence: CASSYLSGRVEQFF.

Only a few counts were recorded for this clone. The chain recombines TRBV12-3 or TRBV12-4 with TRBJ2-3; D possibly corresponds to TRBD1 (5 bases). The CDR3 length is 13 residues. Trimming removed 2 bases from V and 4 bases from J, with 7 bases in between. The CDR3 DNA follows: TGTGCCAGCAGTTTAAAAGGGGCAGATACGCAGTATTTT. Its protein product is CASSLKGADTQYF.